The entry below describes one T cell receptor (beta chain). Its antigen remains undetermined. No per-base quality is available; no much larger clone lies one base away. The library came from 5' RACE. The sequencing machine was an Illumina HiSeq 2500. A second PCR of 7 to 11 cycles was run with a J-beta primer mix and a sample-barcoded 5' primer. A template-switch 5' adaptor carrying 12 random nucleotides introduced a unique molecular identifier onto each TCR beta cDNA molecule. Each sample yielded at least 2.5 million CDR3-containing paired-end reads. First-strand cDNA synthesis was performed from all RNA using the Mint cDNA synthesis kit, with priming by a TRBC-specific oligonucleotide. Following uracil-DNA glycosylase treatment, all cDNA underwent a first 18-cycle PCR with the universal primers M1SS and BC2_uni_R. Concerning the study's data processing: For normalization, 1 million high-quality reads, each with a distinct molecular identifier, were randomly selected from each sample. Instead of being binned into consensus sequences, reads that shared molecular identifiers were thrown out. MiTCR, run with a Q25 quality threshold and the strictest error-elimination algorithm, handled CDR3 identification, clonotype clustering and error correction. A nonparametric unseen species model with Euler transformation was used to estimate a lower bound on total TCR beta diversity. TCRdb took the public reads, trimmed them with fastp at Q25, ran MiXCR for clone calling and kept in-frame beta chains. Rows merge per CDR3 protein into single entries with the most common DNA and genes. The V and J calls and clone size are TCRdb's, not the authors'. Counted in this sample were around 1.7 million distinct CDR3 sequences; approximately 30% of them appeared once. The top ten clones comprise roughly 8% of the sample.

This specimen belongs to a study of blood T cells in healthy people across ages (dated by TCRdb to 2013 to 2016). For context, the study as a whole: In model experiments, template switching captured roughly one uniquely barcoded TCR beta cDNA molecule for every two T cells. The study measured age-related changes in TCR beta repertoire diversity using deep sequencing normalized with unique cDNA molecular identifiers. Donors were grouped into four age groups: young (average 16 years), middle-aged (roughly 38), aged (around 62) and long-lived (just over 80). To avoid experimental bias, donors of different ages were randomly spread across the sequencing lanes. The study analyzed two additional independent replicas of 1 million unique cDNA reads from the same blood draw for two donors, one aged 18 to 29 and one aged 80 or older.

From the cysteine up to the phenylalanine, the CDR3 has a length of 18 residues. Only CDR3 DNA is held: 54 bases, read in frame from base 1. In the germline V gene (reference sequence), CDR1 corresponds to SGHKS and CDR2 to YYEKEE. General findings and caveats noted by the study authors: Because donor CMV infection status was unknown, age-related changes in expanded clonotypes were potentially confounded. Observed TCR beta diversity correlated strongly with the percentage of naive T cells measured by flow cytometry. Total diversity estimates from one million sequenced T cells were considered lower bounds and underestimates. Observed TCR beta diversity per million T cells fell roughly linearly with age, and a significant reduction was already apparent by age around 39. Because profiling used bulk unsorted PBMCs, naive and antigen-experienced compartments could not be compared conclusively. Compared with the aged group, the long-lived group had more naive CD4+ T cells, fewer expanded clones and increased TCR diversity, suggesting age selection.

The donors were roughly 40 Caucasian individuals from Russia, aged 6 to 90 years, who were systemically healthy. Ten milliliters of peripheral blood were drawn from each donor into EDTA-treated Vacutainer tubes. PBMCs were isolated by Ficoll-Paque density-gradient centrifugation, with at least 7 million obtained per sample. Trizol reagent was used to extract total RNA from the PBMCs, yielding at least 5.5 micrograms per sample. Naive CD45RAhigh/CD27high T cell percentages were measured by flow cytometry on a PBMC aliquot from every donor. Sequencing was done on a sample of blood. The chain is encoded by TRBV5-5 joined to TRBJ2-7, with TRBD2 as a weak D call on 6 bases. The J call could be wrong; TRBJ2-5 is a better fit for the DNA end. This TCR came from a young woman in good health. The DNA sequence reads TGTGCCAGCAGCTTGGGAGGCGGAGGGCCCTCGGGGATGGAGACCCAGTACTTC. This codes for CASSLGGGGPSGMETQYF.